This T cell receptor (beta chain) was obtained from a study of T cells in Graves' hyperthyroidism and ophthalmopathy. Only a few counts were recorded for this clonotype. Its antigen is still unknown. RNA transcripts were the template for amplifying TCR beta CDR3 regions. Initially, a first-round RT-PCR of the TCR CDR3 employed the HTBI primer set. TCRdb redid the calling of the multiplex PCR reads with MiXCR, one entry per CDR3 protein. The sample lists 300,000 to 400,000 distinct CDR3 sequences; approximately 15% were seen once. Per germline, CDR1 SGHRS and CDR2 YFSETQ. This CDR3 has 14 amino acids. Deletions cut 7 bases from V and 2 bases from J, with 14 bases between. Study-wide results and caveats: Blood also carried most thyroid clonotypes expanded above 0.001. Ophthalmopathy got predicted by the model a median around 6.6 months before its onset.

This rearrangement joins TRBV5-1 to TRBJ2-3; D uncertain. The TCR was taken from a woman aged 55-69 years with Graves' hyperthyroidism. Sequenced material: blood. CDR3 nucleotide sequence: TGCGCCAGCTACTACAGCGAAAACACAGATACGCAGTATTTT. Residues: CASYYSENTDTQYF.